The source of this T cell receptor beta chain is a study of cytotoxic CD8 clonotypes in ibrutinib-treated CLL. Study context: For this cohort, patients were about a dozen relapsed/refractory and over 14 treatment-naive, while under 18 were IGHV unmutated. The authors obtained response samples at a median of about 13 months of treatment, range 6 to 36.

Cryopreserved PBMCs were the source of about 1.9 micrograms of genomic DNA, which went to TCR beta libraries. General study findings and limits: Patients showed higher baseline clonality than age-matched healthy donors, and it tracked circulating CD8+ T-cell counts.

Comments on this clone: The antigen is not known.

Assay used: immunoSEQ multiplex PCR; TCRdb lists only in-frame clones, some missing. The data show approximately 130,000 clones, around 84% seen once. This sequence was found in a human donor with chronic lymphocytic leukemia. The sequencing used PBMCs, collected after 24 months of ibrutinib treatment.

The CDR3, as DNA: TGTGCCAGCAGCTTAATCCCTTACGAGCAGTACTTC. Translated, it gives CASSLIPYEQYF. V is TRBV7-9 and J is TRBJ2-7; D not resolved. CDR3 length equals 12 residues. The V end lost 2 bases, the J end lost 4 bases, and 6 bases lay between the germline ends. Germline V lookup: CDR1 SEHNR, CDR2 FQNEAQ (reference sequence). Full variable domain (outside the CDR3, taken from reference TRBV7-9 and TRBJ2-7): DTGVSQNPRHKITKRGQNVTFRCDPISEHNRLYWYRQTLGQGPEFLTYFQNEAQLEKSRLLSDRFSAERPKGSFSTLEIQRTEQGDSAMYLCASSLIPYEQYFGPGTRLTVT.